This T cell receptor beta chain was recovered during a study of blood T cell repertoires in COVID-19. Generated by immunoSEQ multiplex PCR, the TCRdb table keeps only in-frame clones and is missing some. Of 200,000 to 250,000 clones listed, around 92% are singletons. Input material: peripheral blood. The TCR sequence derives from a man aged 30 to 45 with acute or convalescent COVID-19.

Written as DNA, the CDR3 is TGCAGCGTGGGACAGGTTTTAATATCGGACTATGGCTACACCTTC. Translating it yields CSVGQVLISDYGYTF. The V gene is TRBV29-1, the J gene TRBJ1-2; 8 bases map to TRBD1. The V gene end was trimmed by 6 bases and the J gene end by 3 bases; junction bases not matched to a gene: 12. This CDR3 has 15 amino acids. The germline gives CDR1 SQVTM, CDR2 ANQGSEA.